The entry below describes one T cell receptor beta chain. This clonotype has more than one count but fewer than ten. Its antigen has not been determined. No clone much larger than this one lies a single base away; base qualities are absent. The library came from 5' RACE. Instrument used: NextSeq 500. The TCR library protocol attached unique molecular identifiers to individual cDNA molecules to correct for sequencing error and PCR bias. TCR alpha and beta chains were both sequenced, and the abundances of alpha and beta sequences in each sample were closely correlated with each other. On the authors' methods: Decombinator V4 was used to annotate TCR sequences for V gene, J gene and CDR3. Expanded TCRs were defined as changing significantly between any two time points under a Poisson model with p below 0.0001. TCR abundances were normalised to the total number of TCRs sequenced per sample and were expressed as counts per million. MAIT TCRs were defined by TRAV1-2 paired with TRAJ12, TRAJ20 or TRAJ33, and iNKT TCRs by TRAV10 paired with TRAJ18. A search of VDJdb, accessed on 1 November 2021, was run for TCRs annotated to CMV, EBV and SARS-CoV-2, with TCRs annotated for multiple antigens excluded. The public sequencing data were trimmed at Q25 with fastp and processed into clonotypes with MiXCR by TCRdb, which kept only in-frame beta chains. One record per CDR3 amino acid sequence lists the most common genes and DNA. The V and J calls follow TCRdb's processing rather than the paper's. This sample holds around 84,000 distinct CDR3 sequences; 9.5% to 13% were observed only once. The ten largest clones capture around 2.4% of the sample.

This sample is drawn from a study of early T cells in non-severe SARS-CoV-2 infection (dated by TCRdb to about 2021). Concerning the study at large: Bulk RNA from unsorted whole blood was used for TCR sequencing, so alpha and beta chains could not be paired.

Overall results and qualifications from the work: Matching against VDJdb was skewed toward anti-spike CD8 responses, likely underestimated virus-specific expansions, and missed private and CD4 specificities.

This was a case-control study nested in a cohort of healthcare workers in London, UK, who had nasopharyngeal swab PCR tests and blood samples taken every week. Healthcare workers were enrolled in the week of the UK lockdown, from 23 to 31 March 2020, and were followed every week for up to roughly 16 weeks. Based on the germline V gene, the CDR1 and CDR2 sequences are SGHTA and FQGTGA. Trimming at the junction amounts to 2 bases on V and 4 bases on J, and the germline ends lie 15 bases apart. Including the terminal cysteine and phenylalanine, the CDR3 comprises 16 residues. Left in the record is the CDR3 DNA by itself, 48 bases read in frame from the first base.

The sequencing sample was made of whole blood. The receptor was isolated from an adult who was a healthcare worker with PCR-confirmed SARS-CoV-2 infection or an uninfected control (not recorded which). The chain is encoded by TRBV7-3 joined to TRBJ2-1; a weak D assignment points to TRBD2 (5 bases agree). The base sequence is TGTGCCAGCAGCTTACTAGCTGCCCTATCATACAATGAGCAGTTCTTC. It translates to CASSLLAALSYNEQFF.